This T cell receptor (beta chain) was sequenced for a study of somatic mutations in cytotoxic T cells in rheumatoid arthritis. Unmatched junction bases numbered 6, after V lost 4 bases and J lost 5 bases. The germline CDR1 and CDR2 sequences are SGHRS and YFSETQ. The CDR3 has 13 amino acids. This clone occurred once. Produced via immunoSEQ multiplex PCR; TCRdb's table is partial and in-frame only. The sample consists of roughly 9,800 clones, 75% to 95% of them appearing once. V and J are TRBV5-1 and TRBJ2-7; TRBD2 aligns across 7 bases. This TCR derives from a woman aged 18-30 years with rheumatoid arthritis. Sample: CD8+ T cells sorted from blood. CDR3 sequence reads: CASSVTRGDEQYF. The CDR3 DNA sequence: TGCGCCAGCAGCGTCACCCGGGGGGACGAGCAGTACTTC.